Presented here are 25 T cell receptor beta chains from one specimen sequenced in a study of T cells after yellow fever vaccination. TCRdb passed the 5' RACE reads through MiXCR, listing each CDR3 protein once. The data contain about 300,000 distinct CDR3 sequences, about 10% of them seen just once; the ten biggest clones take up around 3.4%. The input for sequencing was CD4+ T cells sorted from PBMCs, taken 5 days after the yellow fever booster vaccination. The receptors come from a man between 18 and 35 years old who received the YFV17D yellow fever vaccine.

Written as DNA, the CDR3 is TGTGCCAGTAGTGCACAGAAAGCAACTGAGCAGTTCTTC. This codes for CASSAQKATEQFF. J is TRBJ2-1 and V is TRBV19; D gene ambiguous. This CDR3 is built from 13 residues. CDR1 is LNHDA and CDR2 is SQIVND in the germline V gene (reference sequence). The V end was cut by 5 bases, the J end by 9 bases, with 14 bases between.

This clonotype was found a few times. The rearrangement uses TRBV19 and TRBJ2-7; 8 positions agree with TRBD1. Germline V gene data show CDR1 as LNHDA and CDR2 as SQIVND (reference sequence). J gave up 1 base and V 10 bases, and 6 bases lay outside the gene matches. The CDR3 has 13 amino acids. The CDR3 coding sequence is TGTGCCACCCGACAGGGGTCTTCCTACGAGCAGTACTTC. Protein: CATRQGSSYEQYF. Filled out from reference TRBV19 and TRBJ2-7, the complete variable domain reads DGGITQSPKYLFRKEGQNVTLSCEQNLNHDAMYWYRQDPGQGLRLIYYSQIVNDFQKGDIAEGYSVSREKKESFPLTVTSAQKNPTAFYLCATRQGSSYEQYFGPGTRLTVT.

This clonotype was recorded a few times. The chain joins TRBV12-3 or TRBV12-4 to TRBJ1-4, with TRBD1 matching over 12 bases. CDR3 length: 16 residues. The V gene end was trimmed by 0 bases and the J gene end by 10 bases; junction bases not matched to a gene: 6. The CDR3 spells CASSLAPGQGAVKLFF. In DNA, the CDR3 is TGTGCCAGCAGTTTAGCCCCGGGACAGGGGGCAGTAAAACTGTTTTTT.

This clonotype was detected only a few times. The genes are TRBV2 and TRBJ2-3; TRBD2 matches at 9 bases. V gave up 1 base and J gave up 6 bases; unmatched junction bases: 14. The CDR3 contains 18 residues. Germline V gene data show CDR1 as SNHLY and CDR2 as FYNNEI. The CDR3 region is CASSEGGGLASLRDTQYF. CDR3 sequence (DNA): TGTGCCAGCAGTGAAGGTGGCGGACTAGCGTCGTTGAGGGATACGCAGTATTTT.

The V call is TRBV5-1, the J call TRBJ1-4; TRBD1 might be the D (5 bases). Trimming cost V 4 bases and J 5 bases, with 9 bases left between them. The CDR3 loop spans 13 amino acids. CDR1 and CDR2 from the germline V gene are SGHRS and YFSETQ. In DNA form, the CDR3 reads TGCGCCAGCAGCGTGAGGGGAAATGAAAAACTGTTTTTT. Translation gives CASSVRGNEKLFF.

The chain recombines TRBV11-2 with TRBJ2-3, with D possibly matching TRBD1 (6 bases). Trimming took off 3 bases at V and 7 bases at J, with 14 bases between the two ends. The germline V gene has CDR1 SGHAT and CDR2 FQNNGV. The CDR3 runs 14 residues. As DNA, the CDR3 is TGTGCCAGCAGCTTTGGCAGGGGAAGTTATACGCAGTATTTT. This codes for CASSFGRGSYTQYF.

This clonotype was recorded a few times. The rearrangement links TRBV7-2 to TRBJ2-5, with D possibly TRBD1 on 6 matching bases. V was pared by 5 bases and J by 4 bases, with 20 bases between. From germline, CDR1 is SGHTA and CDR2 FQGNSA. The CDR3 extends over 16 amino acids. The CDR3 DNA follows: TGTGCCAGCAGCCCCCCAGGAACGGACAGCCCAGAGACCCAGTACTTC. It translates to CASSPPGTDSPETQYF.

This chain uses TRBV20-1 with TRBJ1-1; 7 bases line up with TRBD1. CDR3 size: 14 residues. From germline, CDR1 is DFQATT and CDR2 SNEGSKA (reference sequence). The J segment lost 0 bases and the V segment lost 4 bases, leaving 5 bases of the junction unmatched. In nucleotides, the CDR3 is TGCAGTGCTACCTACAGGGGTGTGAACACTGAAGCTTTCTTT. Translated: CSATYRGVNTEAFF.

This clonotype was observed a few times. The V and J genes are TRBV9 and TRBJ2-5, with D possibly being TRBD2 (6 bases). With 3 bases removed from V and 2 bases from J, the gap between germline ends came to 14 bases. The CDR3 spans 15 residues. Germline CDR1 is SGDLS and CDR2 is YYNGEE. The CDR3 DNA sequence: TGTGCCAGCAGCGCGTATAGCGGAATGCAAGAGACCCAGTACTTC. Translation gives CASSAYSGMQETQYF.

This clonotype was seen a few times. This rearrangement joins TRBV20-1 to TRBJ1-1; 7 bases line up with TRBD1. V was clipped by 6 bases and J by 0 bases; unmatched bases: 4. The CDR3 extends over 13 amino acids. The germline gives CDR1 DFQATT, CDR2 SNEGSKA (reference sequence). CDR3 nucleotide sequence: TGCAGTGCGGTGGGACAGATGAACACTGAAGCTTTCTTT. This translates into CSAVGQMNTEAFF.

Only a few counts were recorded for this clonotype. This CDR3 is CASNIGGVSSYNEQFF. The CDR3, as DNA: TGTGCCAGCAATATCGGTGGGGTTAGCTCCTACAATGAGCAGTTCTTC. The chain uses TRBV6-2 or TRBV6-3 and TRBJ2-1; D gene ambiguous. Per the germline V gene, CDR1 is MNHEY and CDR2 is SVGEGT. The CDR3 is 16 amino acids. Trimming pared 7 bases from V and 0 bases from J, leaving 16 bases between.

The chain uses TRBV6-5 and TRBJ2-7, with a tentative D call TRBD2 (5 bases). Germline V lookup: CDR1 MNHEY, CDR2 SVGAGI. The CDR3 runs 13 residues. V was pared by 5 bases and J by 3 bases, with 11 bases between. The CDR3 DNA reads TGTGCCAGCAGTCGCCCGGGGTACTACGAGCAGTACTTC. Its translation is CASSRPGYYEQYF.

This clonotype has a handful of counts. V usage is TRBV11-2 and J usage is TRBJ2-2; TRBD2 is a possible D gene (5 bases). The CDR3 totals 16 residues. Germline CDR1 SGHAT, CDR2 FQNNGV. V was trimmed by 2 bases and J by 2 bases, leaving 12 bases between them. CDR3 in amino acids: CASSLPGSGNTGELFF. CDR3 DNA: TGTGCCAGCAGCTTACCAGGATCGGGAAACACCGGGGAGCTGTTTTTT.

This clonotype was seen ten or more times. The V and J genes are TRBV18 and TRBJ2-7, with D hard to call. CDR1 is KGHSH, CDR2 LQKENI, per germline. V gave up 0 bases and J gave up 5 bases, with 8 bases separating them. The CDR3 extends over 13 amino acids. The CDR3 region is CASSPPVVDEQYF. DNA for the CDR3: TGTGCCAGCTCACCACCTGTGGTAGACGAGCAGTACTTC. The full variable domain, its missing parts supplied by reference TRBV18 and TRBJ2-7, is NAGVMQNPRHLVRRRGQEARLRCSPMKGHSHVYWYRQLPEEGLKFMVYLQKENIIDESGMPKERFSAEFPKEGPSILRIQQVVRGDSAAYFCASSPPVVDEQYFGPGTRLTVT.

V gene TRBV12-3 or TRBV12-4 combines with J gene TRBJ2-1; TRBD2 agrees at 8 bases. This CDR3 has 14 amino acids. The J segment lost 7 bases and the V segment lost 5 bases, leaving 7 bases of the junction unmatched. Written as DNA, the CDR3 is TGTGCCAGCAGTCGTAGCGGGAATGCGAATGAGCAGTTCTTC. Amino acids: CASSRSGNANEQFF.

The genes are TRBV11-2 and TRBJ2-3, with unresolved D. V was trimmed by 2 bases and J by 2 bases, leaving 8 bases between them. In germline, CDR1 is SGHAT, CDR2 FQNNGV. The CDR3 spans 14 residues. This chain's CDR3 is CASSLRTNTDTQYF. In DNA form, the CDR3 reads TGTGCCAGCAGCTTAAGAACTAACACAGATACGCAGTATTTT.

This clonotype was found many times. The chain uses TRBV2 and TRBJ2-1, with 11 bases aligning to TRBD2. The CDR3 consists of 16 residues. The V segment lost 5 bases and the J segment 8 bases; nucleotides outside the gene matches: 11. Germline V gene sequence: CDR1 SNHLY, CDR2 FYNNEI. The CDR3 loop is CASSPLTSGGDDEQFF. CDR3 sequence (DNA): TGTGCCAGCAGTCCCCTAACTAGCGGGGGAGACGATGAGCAGTTCTTC.

J is TRBJ1-6 and V is TRBV20-1, with D perhaps TRBD1 (5 bases). CDR1 is DFQATT and CDR2 is SNEGSKA in the germline V gene (reference sequence). V was cut by 1 base and J by 8 bases, with 12 bases left in between. CDR3 size: 14 residues. The CDR3 protein is CSARVPRADSPLHF. The CDR3 region has the DNA TGCAGTGCTAGAGTCCCCAGGGCTGATTCACCCCTCCACTTT.

This clonotype was counted ten times or more. This sequence joins TRBV5-6 and TRBJ2-7; D is uncertain. The germline gives CDR1 SGHDT, CDR2 YYEEEE. The CDR3 runs to 14 residues. Trimming cost V 0 bases and J 3 bases, with 10 bases left between them. The chain's CDR3 is CASSLAPEDYEQYF. CDR3 DNA sequence: TGTGCCAGCAGCTTGGCGCCAGAAGACTACGAGCAGTACTTC.

In its sample, this clonotype was seen a few times. The J gene is TRBJ2-3, the V gene TRBV6-5; D gene unclear. V was cut by 2 bases and J by 3 bases, with 6 bases left in between. The CDR3 length is 13 residues. Germline V CDR1 and CDR2: MNHEY, SVGAGI. The CDR3 sequence is CASSYTLTDTQYF. The DNA for the CDR3 is TGTGCCAGCAGTTACACGTTAACAGATACGCAGTATTTT.

Only a few counts were recorded for this clonotype. This chain uses TRBV20-1 with TRBJ1-2, with D maybe TRBD1 (6 bases). V was shortened by 4 bases and J by 3 bases, with 9 bases between the two germline ends. The CDR3 length is 12 residues. CDR1 and CDR2 (germline): DFQATT, SNEGSKA (reference sequence). Here the CDR3 reads CSATDSYYGYTF. The DNA of the CDR3 is TGCAGTGCTACGGACAGTTACTATGGCTACACCTTC.

This clonotype was recorded at least ten times. The chain is built from TRBV5-5 and TRBJ2-3; maybe TRBD1 (7 bases). The germline gives CDR1 SGHKS, CDR2 YYEKEE (reference sequence). The CDR3 extends over 14 amino acids. The V and J ends lost 3 bases and 3 bases respectively, with 11 bases between them. The CDR3 region is CASSSPGGTDTQYF. CDR3 nucleotides: TGTGCCAGCAGCTCCCCAGGGGGGACAGATACGCAGTATTTT.

This clonotype was found many times. V gene TRBV28 combines with J gene TRBJ1-2, with 7 positions matching TRBD1. CDR1 is MDHEN, CDR2 SYDVKM, per germline. CDR3 size: 13 residues. The V gene end was trimmed by 10 bases and the J gene end by 3 bases; junction bases not matched to a gene: 8. CDR3 bases: TGTGCCAACCAGGAGAGGGGGCACTATGGCTACACCTTC. This translates into CANQERGHYGYTF.

This clonotype was found a few times. The chain carries TRBV20-1 and TRBJ2-1; 11 nucleotides match TRBD2. Trimming removed 2 bases from V and 7 bases from J; junction bases left unmatched: 7. The CDR3 is made up of 15 amino acids. CDR1 and CDR2 from the germline V gene are DFQATT and SNEGSKA (reference sequence). The CDR3 sequence: CSARLAGGPRNEQFF. In nucleotides, the CDR3 is TGCAGTGCTAGATTAGCGGGGGGGCCCCGTAATGAGCAGTTCTTC.

This clonotype has more than one count but fewer than ten. CDR3 residues: CASSQDFRTRALYNEQFF. In DNA form, the CDR3 reads TGCGCCAGCAGCCAAGATTTCCGGACTAGGGCCCTCTACAATGAGCAGTTCTTC. The chain has TRBV4-3 and TRBJ2-1; 7 bases are a match to TRBD2. V lost 0 bases, J lost 3 bases, and 11 bases stayed unmatched. Germline V gene sequence: CDR1 LGHNA, CDR2 YSLEER. The CDR3 totals 18 residues.